This T cell receptor (beta chain) is drawn from a study of blood T cell repertoires in COVID-19. Study information: T cells, B-cell-depleted T cells, or PBMCs supplied cDNA or gDNA.

Original handling: By means of reference gene primer amplification, nucleated cell counts were estimated. Clones were sequenced by immunoSEQ multiplex PCR, and TCRdb holds only the in-frame ones, with some missing. V and J calls and clone size follow that table, whereas D and trimming were derived from the DNA. The sample has 40,000 to 50,000 clones; around 90% are singletons. The sequence was obtained from a human donor in a cohort sampled during active COVID-19. The sequencing sample was made of peripheral blood.

CDR3 protein: CASSPPGGGRARHEQFF. The CDR3 bases are TGTGCCAGCAGCCCCCCCGGGGGCGGGAGGGCCCGTCATGAGCAGTTCTTC. This rearrangement joins TRBV7-8 to TRBJ2-1; TRBD2 agrees at 9 bases. This CDR3 is built from 17 residues. Trimming took 5 bases from V and 8 from J; bases not matched to a gene: 16. Per the germline V gene, CDR1 is SGHVS and CDR2 is FQNEAQ.